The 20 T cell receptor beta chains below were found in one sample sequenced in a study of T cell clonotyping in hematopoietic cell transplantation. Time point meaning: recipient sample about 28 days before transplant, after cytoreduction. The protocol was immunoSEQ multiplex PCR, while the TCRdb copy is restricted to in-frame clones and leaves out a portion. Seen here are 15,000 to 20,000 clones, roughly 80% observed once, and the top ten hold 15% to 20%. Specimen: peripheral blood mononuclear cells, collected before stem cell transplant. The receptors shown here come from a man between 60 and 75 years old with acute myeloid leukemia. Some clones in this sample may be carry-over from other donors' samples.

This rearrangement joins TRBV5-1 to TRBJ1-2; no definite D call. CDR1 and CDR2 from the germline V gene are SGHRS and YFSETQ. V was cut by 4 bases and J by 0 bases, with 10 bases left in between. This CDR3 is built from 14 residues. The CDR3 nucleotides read TGCGCCAGCAGCGTAACCAGCACTAACTATGGCTACACCTTC. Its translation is CASSVTSTNYGYTF.

CDR3 sequence (DNA): TGTGCCAGCAGCCTAGACAGGGGGGACTATGGCTACACCTTC. This codes for CASSLDRGDYGYTF. This chain joins TRBV27 and TRBJ1-2; 9 nucleotides align to TRBD1. The CDR3 sequence is 14 residues long. Germline V gene data show CDR1 as MNHEY and CDR2 as SMNVEV (reference sequence). After removal of 6 bases from V and 3 bases from J, the junction contained 5 bases not matched to a gene.

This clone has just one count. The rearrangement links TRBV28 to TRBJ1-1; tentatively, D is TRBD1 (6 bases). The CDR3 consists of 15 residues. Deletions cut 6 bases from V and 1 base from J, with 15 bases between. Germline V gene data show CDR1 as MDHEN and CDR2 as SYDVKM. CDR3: CASRLGGATNTEAFF. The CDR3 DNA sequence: TGTGCCAGCAGACTAGGGGGGGCCACGAACACTGAAGCTTTCTTT. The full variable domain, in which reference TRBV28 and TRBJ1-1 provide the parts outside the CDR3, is DVKVTQSSRYLVKRTGEKVFLECVQDMDHENMFWYRQDPGLGLRLIYFSYDVKMKEKGDIPEGYSVSREKKERFSLILESASTNQTSMYLCASRLGGATNTEAFFGQGTRLTVV.

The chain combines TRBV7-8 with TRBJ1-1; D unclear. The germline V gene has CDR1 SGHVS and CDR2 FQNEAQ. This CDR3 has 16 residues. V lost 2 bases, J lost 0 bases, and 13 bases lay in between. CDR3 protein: CASSLSRPGMNTEAFF. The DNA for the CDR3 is TGTGCCAGCAGCTTAAGCAGGCCCGGCATGAACACTGAAGCTTTCTTT.

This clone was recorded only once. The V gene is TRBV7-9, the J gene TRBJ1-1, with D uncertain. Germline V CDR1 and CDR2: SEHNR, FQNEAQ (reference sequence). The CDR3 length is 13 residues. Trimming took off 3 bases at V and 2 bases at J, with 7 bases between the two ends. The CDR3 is CASSFDINTEAFF. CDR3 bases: TGTGCCAGCAGCTTCGACATTAACACTGAAGCTTTCTTT.

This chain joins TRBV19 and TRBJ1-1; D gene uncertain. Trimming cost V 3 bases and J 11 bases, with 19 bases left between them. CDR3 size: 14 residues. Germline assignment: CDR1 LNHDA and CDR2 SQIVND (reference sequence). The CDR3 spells CASSMSFASHEAFF. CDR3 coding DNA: TGTGCCAGTAGTATGTCCTTCGCTTCTCACGAGGCTTTCTTT.

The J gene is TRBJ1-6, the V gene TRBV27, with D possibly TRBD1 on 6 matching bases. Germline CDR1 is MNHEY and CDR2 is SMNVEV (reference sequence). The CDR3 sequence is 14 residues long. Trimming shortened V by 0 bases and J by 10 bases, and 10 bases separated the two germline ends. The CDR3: CASSLSGGGSPLHF. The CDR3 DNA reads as TGTGCCAGCAGTTTATCGGGGGGGGGCTCACCCCTCCACTTT.

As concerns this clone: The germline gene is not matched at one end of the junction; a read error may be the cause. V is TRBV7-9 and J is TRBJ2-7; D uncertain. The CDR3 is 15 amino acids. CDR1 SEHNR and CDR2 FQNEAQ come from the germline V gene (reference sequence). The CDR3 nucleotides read TGTGCCGGCAGCTTAGGTAGTGGAGTCCTCTACGAGCAGTACTTC. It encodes CAGSLGSGVLYEQYF.

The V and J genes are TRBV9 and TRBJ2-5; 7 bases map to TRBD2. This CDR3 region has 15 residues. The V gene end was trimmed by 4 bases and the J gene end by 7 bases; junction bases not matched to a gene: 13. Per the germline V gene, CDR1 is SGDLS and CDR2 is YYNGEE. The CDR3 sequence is CASSMSGDQLGTQYF. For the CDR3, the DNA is TGTGCCAGCAGCATGAGCGGGGACCAACTTGGGACCCAGTACTTC.

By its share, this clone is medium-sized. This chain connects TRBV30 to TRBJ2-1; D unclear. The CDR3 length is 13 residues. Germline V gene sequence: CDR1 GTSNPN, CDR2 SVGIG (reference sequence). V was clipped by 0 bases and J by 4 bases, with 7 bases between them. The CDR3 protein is CAWSVGRYNEQFF. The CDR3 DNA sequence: TGTGCCTGGAGTGTCGGCAGGTACAATGAGCAGTTCTTC.

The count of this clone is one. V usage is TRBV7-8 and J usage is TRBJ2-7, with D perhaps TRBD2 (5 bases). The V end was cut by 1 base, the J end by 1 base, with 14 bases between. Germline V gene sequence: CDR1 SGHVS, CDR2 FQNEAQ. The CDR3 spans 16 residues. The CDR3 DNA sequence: TGTGCCAGCAGCTTAGTTACGGGCGGGCGATCCTACGAGCAGTACTTC. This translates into CASSLVTGGRSYEQYF.

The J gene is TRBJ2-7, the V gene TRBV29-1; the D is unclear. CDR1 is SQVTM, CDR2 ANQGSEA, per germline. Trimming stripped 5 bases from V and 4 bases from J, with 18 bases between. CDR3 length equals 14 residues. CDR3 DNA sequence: TGCAGCGTTAAGGAGAACAGCTATTTTTACGAGCAGTACTTC. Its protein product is CSVKENSYFYEQYF.

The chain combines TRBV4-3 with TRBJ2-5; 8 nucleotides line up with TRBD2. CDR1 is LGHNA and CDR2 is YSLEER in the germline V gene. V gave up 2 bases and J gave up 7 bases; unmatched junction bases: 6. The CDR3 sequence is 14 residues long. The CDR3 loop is CASSQRGGRGTQYF. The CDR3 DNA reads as TGCGCCAGCAGCCAACGGGGGGGCCGCGGGACCCAGTACTTC.

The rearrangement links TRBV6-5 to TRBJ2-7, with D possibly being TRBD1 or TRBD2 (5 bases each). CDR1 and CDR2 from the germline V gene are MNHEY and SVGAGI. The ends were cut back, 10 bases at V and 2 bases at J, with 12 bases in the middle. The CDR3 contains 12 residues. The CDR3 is CATLGETYEQYF. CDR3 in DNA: TGTGCCACGCTGGGGGAAACCTACGAGCAGTACTTC.

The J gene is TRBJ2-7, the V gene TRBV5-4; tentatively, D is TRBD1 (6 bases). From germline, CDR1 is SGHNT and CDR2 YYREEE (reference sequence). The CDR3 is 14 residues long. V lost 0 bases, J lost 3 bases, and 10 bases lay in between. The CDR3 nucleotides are TGTGCCAGCAGCTTGGCCGGACAGAACTACGAGCAGTACTTC. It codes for CASSLAGQNYEQYF.

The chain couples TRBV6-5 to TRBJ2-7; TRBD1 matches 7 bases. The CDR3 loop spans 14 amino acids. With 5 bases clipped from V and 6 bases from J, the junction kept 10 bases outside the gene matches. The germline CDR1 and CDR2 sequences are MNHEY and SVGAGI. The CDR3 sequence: CASSKTRQGREQYF. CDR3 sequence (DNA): TGTGCCAGCAGTAAAACCAGACAGGGCCGCGAGCAGTACTTC.

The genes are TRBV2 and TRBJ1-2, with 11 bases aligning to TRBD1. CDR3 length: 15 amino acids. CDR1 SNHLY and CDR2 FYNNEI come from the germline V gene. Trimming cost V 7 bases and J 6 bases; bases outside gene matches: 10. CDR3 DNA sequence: TGTGCCAGCACTCCTGGACAGGGGGCGATTCATGGCTACACCTTC. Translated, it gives CASTPGQGAIHGYTF.

CDR3 bases: TGTGCCATCAGTGAGTCTCGTGGGCCGGGGACTGAAGCTTTCTTT. Amino acids: CAISESRGPGTEAFF. The chain uses TRBV10-3 and TRBJ1-1; D unclear. This CDR3 contains 15 residues. Germline values: CDR1 ENHRY, CDR2 SYGVKD. With 0 bases removed from V and 5 bases from J, the gap between germline ends came to 13 bases.

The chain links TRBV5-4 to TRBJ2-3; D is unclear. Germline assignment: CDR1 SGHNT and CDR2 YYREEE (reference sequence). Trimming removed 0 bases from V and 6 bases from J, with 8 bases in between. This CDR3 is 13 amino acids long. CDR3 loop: CASSLGMGDTQYF. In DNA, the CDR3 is TGTGCCAGCAGCTTGGGGATGGGGGATACGCAGTATTTT.

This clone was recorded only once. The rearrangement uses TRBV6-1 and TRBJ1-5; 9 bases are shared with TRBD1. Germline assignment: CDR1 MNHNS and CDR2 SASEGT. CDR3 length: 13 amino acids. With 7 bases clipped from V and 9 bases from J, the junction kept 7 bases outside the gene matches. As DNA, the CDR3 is TGTGCCAGCAACAACAGGGGGCAAGGGCCCCAGCATTTT. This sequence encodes CASNNRGQGPQHF.